The subject of this entry is one TCR beta chain. Antigen unknown. Trimming cost V 2 bases and J 6 bases, with 13 bases left between them. This CDR3 contains 15 residues. CDR1 and CDR2 (germline): MNHEY, SMNVEV (reference sequence). This record comes from a study of T cell repertoires in cytomegalovirus infection. Study-level information: Both CMV infection and a matching HLA type were indicated by public TCR beta signatures.

One entry per CDR3 protein results from TCRdb running MiXCR on the reads. The sample yields about 310,000 distinct CDR3 sequences, under 20% seen once. Study-level findings and limits: The ex vivo response was dominated by HLA-C-restricted CMV-specific TCR beta clonotypes. Accumulated public TCR beta family frequency recognized individuals carrying CMV together with the relevant HLA.

This receptor was obtained from a human donor in good health (CMV status not recorded). Some clones in this sample may be carry-over from other donors' samples. What was sequenced was PBMCs. The chain combines TRBV27 with TRBJ2-2, with a possible D match to TRBD1 (5 bases). The CDR3 is CASSLNQGSPGELFF. CDR3 in DNA: TGTGCCAGCAGTTTAAATCAGGGCTCTCCCGGGGAGCTGTTTTTT.